These T cell receptor beta chains were read from a single sample in a study of T-cell reconstitution after alpha-beta-depleted transplantation in children. Via MiXCR, TCRdb re-called the PCR reads, giving one row per CDR3 protein. This table has over 150,000 distinct CDR3 sequences, 13% to 15% appearing once. Material: PBMCs from the stem cell graft donor, obtained from the stem cell graft. These receptors were collected from a human donor who donated a stem cell graft to a child with acute lymphoblastic leukemia. Each CDR3 is given with its conserved first and last residue. A D gene is named only where the DNA matches it firmly.

V: TRBV25-1; D: NA; CDR3: CASGGGKPNTEAFF
V: TRBV5-6; D: NA; CDR3: CASTEGGGIFEAFF
V: TRBV12-3/TRBV12-4; D: TRBD1; CDR3: CASSSPGQGSYTF
V: TRBV2; D: TRBD2; CDR3: CASRLLAGGWSTQYF
V: TRBV29-1; D: NA; CDR3: CSVQSRLDEQYF
V: TRBV5-1; D: TRBD1; CDR3: CASGRTGAMNTEAFF
V: TRBV10-3; D: TRBD1; CDR3: CAITGGSLDTQYF
V: TRBV11-3; D: TRBD1; CDR3: CASSLVGTGGHGYTF
V: TRBV5-1; D: TRBD2; CDR3: CASSLERAGVAKNIQYF
V: TRBV12-5; D: NA; CDR3: CASGFVMDGGRGHATNEKLFF
V: TRBV6-2/TRBV6-3; D: TRBD2; CDR3: CASSLGLAASGETQYF
V: TRBV5-1; D: TRBD1; CDR3: CASSFSSGGNSEAFF
V: TRBV20-1; D: TRBD2; CDR3: CSARTGGLGELFF
V: TRBV27; D: NA; CDR3: CASSFVSTGELFF
V: TRBV10-3; D: NA; CDR3: CAISEVGFWYGYTF
V: TRBV7-9; D: NA; CDR3: CAIHAPLSTDTQYF
V: TRBV12-3/TRBV12-4; D: NA; CDR3: CASSLPRETQYF
V: TRBV9; D: NA; CDR3: CASSVGGGVGESSYEQYF
V: TRBV12-3/TRBV12-4; D: NA; CDR3: CASSLGSSAASTDTQYF
V: TRBV6-1; D: TRBD1; CDR3: CASSELGQGVYNEQFF
V: TRBV6-4; D: NA; CDR3: CASSEELEAYEQFF
V: TRBV28; D: NA; CDR3: CASSTSGTANTEAFF
V: TRBV5-1; D: NA; CDR3: CASGPGGASYEQYF
V: TRBV11-2; D: NA; CDR3: CASSFENLGLSTDTQYF
V: TRBV6-5; D: TRBD2; CDR3: CASSYWATSGNIDTQYF
V: TRBV10-3; D: TRBD2; CDR3: CAISDDGLAGTGELFF
V: TRBV5-6; D: NA; CDR3: CASSMSRSTNEKLFF
V: TRBV20-1; D: NA; CDR3: CSARDAQSRRDEQYF
V: TRBV3-1; D: NA; CDR3: CTSRLIRTELATNEKLFF
V: TRBV5-1; D: NA; CDR3: CASSPLRSVDTQYF
V: TRBV7-8; D: TRBD1; CDR3: CASSLAGPGGPLSYEQYF
V: TRBV18; D: TRBD2; CDR3: CASSPRVSKAGGPNEQFF
V: TRBV20-1; D: TRBD2; CDR3: CSAPLGQREYWGEQFF
V: TRBV5-1; D: TRBD2; CDR3: CASSPPTSSGANVLTF
V: TRBV12-3/TRBV12-4; D: NA; CDR3: CASSFGSPGLAGDTQYF
V: TRBV7-9; D: TRBD2; CDR3: CASSLSAGGYNEQFF
V: TRBV5-1; D: NA; CDR3: CASSPPSVSGTDTQYF
V: TRBV6-2/TRBV6-3; D: TRBD2; CDR3: CASRLAGGLYNEQFF
V: TRBV6-5; D: NA; CDR3: CSSSYSMSLLETQYF
V: TRBV30; D: NA; CDR3: CAWSGGAQDTEAFF
V: TRBV6-5; D: NA; CDR3: CASSYAGNEQFF
V: TRBV7-2; D: TRBD1; CDR3: CASSLSHETGGHYGYTF
V: TRBV12-3/TRBV12-4; D: NA; CDR3: CASSPRTKPRIKETQYF
V: TRBV30; D: NA; CDR3: CAWIQTSTVADTQYF
V: TRBV7-9; D: NA; CDR3: CASSPPGPTYEQYF
V: TRBV6-1; D: NA; CDR3: CASIQRPIYSTDTQYF
V: TRBV5-1; D: NA; CDR3: CASSLATGSSGNTIYF
V: TRBV27; D: NA; CDR3: CASRTGRYEQYF
V: TRBV7-9; D: TRBD2; CDR3: CASSFSGRATDTQYF
V: TRBV5-1; D: TRBD1; CDR3: CASGTGGMDEQYF
V: TRBV5-1; D: NA; CDR3: CASSLGPTGSGELFF
V: TRBV5-4; D: TRBD2; CDR3: CASSAAGTTEEETQYF
V: TRBV20-1; D: NA; CDR3: CSASSGRDGAYEQYF
V: TRBV7-9; D: NA; CDR3: CASSLEGTKAFF
V: TRBV2; D: TRBD2; CDR3: CASRIRRAGRGANVLTF
V: TRBV6-1; D: NA; CDR3: CASSKQRLLDTQYF
V: TRBV29-1; D: TRBD2; CDR3: CSVTRLAGGYNEQFF
V: TRBV12-3/TRBV12-4; D: NA; CDR3: CASSLTREGEQYF
V: TRBV4-2; D: NA; CDR3: CASTGGYGYTF